Shown below are 25 T cell receptor beta chains from a single sample sequenced in a study of cytomegalovirus exposure and HLA in healthy donors. PCR amplification relied on 60 Vbeta primers (plus 13 Jbeta primers). The repertoire was sequenced with immunoSEQ multiplex PCR; TCRdb's copy has only in-frame clones and lacks some. The table shows roughly 120,000 clones, with roughly 69% occurring only once. Sequencing input: PBMCs. These receptors all stem from a woman aged 40-49 years in good health and CMV-seropositive.

The V gene is TRBV5-8, the J gene TRBJ2-2; D might be TRBD2 (5 bases). V was shortened by 2 bases and J by 2 bases, with 13 bases between the two germline ends. Germline-derived CDR1 and CDR2 are SGHTS and YDEGEE. The CDR3 loop spans 16 amino acids. For the CDR3, the DNA is TGTGCCAGCAGCTTCCCTGGGGAGCTAAACACCGGGGAGCTGTTTTTT. Its protein product is CASSFPGELNTGELFF.

The chain combines TRBV7-3 with TRBJ2-1, with 14 bases identical to TRBD2. Germline V gene data show CDR1 as SGHTA and CDR2 as FQGTGA. The CDR3 is made up of 16 amino acids. V shed 4 bases, J shed 5 bases, and the junction held 4 bases outside the gene matches. As DNA, the CDR3 is TGTGCCAGCAGCTACTTGACTAGCGGGAGGGACAATGAGCAGTTCTTC. This gives the protein CASSYLTSGRDNEQFF.

This chain uses TRBV7-2 with TRBJ2-5; 7 bases are a match to TRBD1. With the DNA end fitting TRBJ2-7 better, the J assignment may be wrong. The CDR3 length is 12 residues. Germline V gives CDR1 SGHTA, CDR2 FQGNSA. The CDR3 reads CASSLPGGEQYF. The CDR3 DNA sequence: TGTGCCAGCAGTCTTCCAGGGGGCGAGCAGTACTTC.

J is TRBJ2-5 and V is TRBV7-3; D call uncertain. The CDR3 covers 13 residues. CDR1 and CDR2 from the germline V gene are SGHTA and FQGTGA. Trimming shortened V by 3 bases and J by 1 base, and 6 bases separated the two germline ends. The CDR3 DNA reads as TGTGCCAGCAGCTTGAACTCCCAAGAGACCCAGTACTTC. It yields the protein CASSLNSQETQYF.

J is TRBJ2-4 and V is TRBV12-5; maybe TRBD1 (8 bases). The CDR3 is 15 amino acids. Per the germline V gene, CDR1 is LGHNT and CDR2 is FRNRAP. Trimming cost V 6 bases and J 9 bases, with 21 bases left between them. The CDR3 reads CASGQDRGGVSIQYF. The CDR3 region has the DNA TGTGCTAGTGGCCAAGACAGGGGAGGGGTGTCCATTCAGTACTTC.

The rearrangement uses TRBV15 and TRBJ2-1; D is perhaps TRBD2 (6 bases). Trimming took 0 bases from V and 2 from J, leaving 14 bases between them. The CDR3 is 17 amino acids. The germline V gene encodes CDR1 LNHNV and CDR2 YYDKDF (reference sequence). The CDR3 DNA follows: TGTGCCACCAGCAGAGATCGGGAGACCAAGACCTACAATGAGCAGTTCTTC. Encoded protein: CATSRDRETKTYNEQFF.

In this sample, this clone turned up a few times. The chain carries TRBV16 and TRBJ1-1; D uncertain. The CDR3 runs 15 residues. Trimming removed 0 bases from V and 11 bases from J, with 19 bases in between. CDR1 and CDR2 (germline): KGHSY, FQNENV. The chain's CDR3 is CASSQSEGRPGGAFF. The CDR3 bases are TGTGCCAGCAGCCAATCAGAAGGAAGGCCCGGCGGGGCTTTCTTT.

V is TRBV27 and J is TRBJ1-1, with 8 positions matching TRBD1. Germline CDR1 MNHEY, CDR2 SMNVEV (reference sequence). Trimming at V came to 8 bases and at J to 4 bases, leaving 6 bases not matched to a gene. This CDR3 has 13 amino acids. The DNA of the CDR3 is TGTGCCAGCCAAGACAGGGGTGTCACTGAAGCTTTCTTT. It translates to CASQDRGVTEAFF.

With regard to this clone: The junction does not match germline at one end; this may be a read error. The chain uses TRBV18 and TRBJ1-5; 7 nucleotides agree with TRBD1. The germline CDR1 and CDR2 sequences are KGHSH and LQKENI. This CDR3 contains 15 residues. The CDR3 DNA reads TGTGCCAGCTCGCCACAGACAGGGTCAAGTCAGCCCCAGCATTTT. Protein: CASSPQTGSSQPQHF.

J is TRBJ2-1 and V is TRBV4-1; 8 bases line up with TRBD1. The ends lost 3 bases at V and 8 bases at J; junction bases unmatched: 6. In germline, CDR1 is MGHRA, CDR2 YSYEKL. The CDR3 is 14 amino acids. The DNA of the CDR3 is TGCGCCAGCAGCCAGCCTAGGGACAGGCATGAGCAGTTCTTC. Protein sequence: CASSQPRDRHEQFF.

The chain uses TRBV5-1 and TRBJ2-1, with 11 bases that match TRBD2. The CDR3 loop spans 17 amino acids. Trimming removed 4 bases from V and 2 bases from J; junction bases left unmatched: 8. Germline CDR1 SGHRS, CDR2 YFSETQ. The CDR3 here is CASSPVGSGRAYNEQFF. In DNA form, the CDR3 reads TGCGCCAGCAGCCCTGTGGGTAGCGGGAGGGCCTACAATGAGCAGTTCTTC.

The chain carries TRBV11-2 and TRBJ1-4; 12 bases match TRBD1. Trimming cost V 2 bases and J 0 bases; bases outside gene matches: 7. From germline, CDR1 is SGHAT and CDR2 FQNNGV. CDR3 length equals 19 residues. The CDR3 reads CASSLLGTGGTATNEKLFF. The CDR3 DNA sequence: TGTGCCAGCAGCTTACTTGGGACAGGGGGCACGGCAACTAATGAAAAACTGTTTTTT.

V gene TRBV7-8 combines with J gene TRBJ2-4; unclear D gene. Germline loops: CDR1 SGHVS, CDR2 FQNEAQ. The CDR3 covers 16 residues. Deletions cut 5 bases from V and 7 bases from J, with 21 bases between. CDR3 region: CASSRGTGGGFNIQYF. The CDR3, as DNA: TGTGCCAGCAGCCGAGGAACCGGCGGTGGTTTTAACATTCAGTACTTC.

The V gene is TRBV7-3, the J gene TRBJ2-5; maybe TRBD1 (5 bases). Trimming cost V 2 bases and J 4 bases, with 8 bases left between them. The germline CDR1 and CDR2 sequences are SGHTA and FQGTGA. This CDR3 is built from 13 residues. CDR3 sequence (DNA): TGTGCCAGCAGCTTATCCCAGGGAGAGACCCAGTACTTC. It is translated as CASSLSQGETQYF.

The chain uses TRBV4-3 and TRBJ2-5; 14 bases fit TRBD2. Trimming cost V 0 bases and J 5 bases; bases outside gene matches: 8. This CDR3 is 18 amino acids long. Germline assignment: CDR1 LGHNA and CDR2 YSLEER. The CDR3 DNA sequence: TGCGCCAGCAGCCAAGATATAGGGACTAGCGGGAGTGGGGAGACCCAGTACTTC. It encodes CASSQDIGTSGSGETQYF.

The V gene is TRBV19, the J gene TRBJ2-1; 13 nucleotides line up with TRBD2. The trim removed 5 bases at V and 7 bases at J, leaving 8 bases unmatched. The CDR3 has 16 amino acids. CDR1 is LNHDA and CDR2 is SQIVND in the germline V gene (reference sequence). CDR3 bases: TGTGCCAGTAGTGAGACTAGCGGGAGGATAGTGAATGAGCAGTTCTTC. It specifies CASSETSGRIVNEQFF.

The chain joins TRBV5-4 to TRBJ2-3; 10 positions match TRBD2. V shed 4 bases and J 5 bases; nucleotides not matched to a gene: 7. This CDR3 region has 15 residues. Germline assignment: CDR1 SGHNT and CDR2 YYREEE (reference sequence). CDR3 loop: CASSRLAGAGDTQYF. The CDR3 coding sequence is TGTGCCAGCAGCCGTCTAGCGGGGGCGGGAGATACGCAGTATTTT. The full variable domain, its missing parts supplied by reference TRBV5-4 and TRBJ2-3, is ETGVTQSPTHLIKTRGQQVTLRCSSQSGHNTVSWYQQALGQGPQFIFQYYREEENGRGNFPPRFSGLQFPNYSSELNVNALELDDSALYLCASSRLAGAGDTQYFGPGTRLTVL.

This clone was recorded a few times. This chain uses TRBV11-3 with TRBJ2-5; no firm D call. The CDR3 is made up of 12 amino acids. The germline gives CDR1 SGHNT, CDR2 YENEEA. V was pared by 5 bases and J by 5 bases, with 9 bases between. CDR3 sequence (DNA): TGTGCCAGCAGCCTAACCCCGGAGACCCAGTACTTC. Translation: CASSLTPETQYF.

V usage is TRBV2 and J usage is TRBJ1-1; TRBD1 agrees at 7 bases. The J segment lost 1 base and the V segment lost 6 bases, leaving 5 bases of the junction unmatched. CDR3 length equals 14 residues. CDR1 is SNHLY and CDR2 is FYNNEI in the germline V gene. The CDR3 region is CASRPTGTNTEAFF. The CDR3 nucleotides are TGTGCCAGCAGACCGACAGGGACGAACACTGAAGCTTTCTTT.

The chain links TRBV7-9 to TRBJ2-5; the D gene is possibly TRBD2 (5 bases). The CDR3 has 16 residues. V lost 5 bases, J lost 9 bases, and 25 bases lay in between. Per germline, CDR1 SEHNR and CDR2 FQNEAQ (reference sequence). The CDR3 DNA sequence: TGTGCCAGCAGCACCACCCCCGGGATAACAGTCTTGTCCCAGTACTTC. Encoded protein: CASSTTPGITVLSQYF. The complete variable domain, with remaining parts taken from reference TRBV7-9 and TRBJ2-5, reads DTGVSQNPRHKITKRGQNVTFRCDPISEHNRLYWYRQTLGQGPEFLTYFQNEAQLEKSRLLSDRFSAERPKGSFSTLEIQRTEQGDSAMYLCASSTTPGITVLSQYFGPGTRLLVL.

This chain joins TRBV4-1 and TRBJ1-3, with 7 bases matching TRBD1. This CDR3 comprises 15 residues. The junction had 3 bases not matched to a gene; V was cut back by 2 bases and J by 2 bases. From germline, CDR1 is MGHRA and CDR2 YSYEKL. In nucleotides, the CDR3 is TGCGCCAGCAGCCAACTGACAGGGCCTGGAAACACCATATATTTT. This encodes CASSQLTGPGNTIYF.

The rearrangement uses TRBV6-5 and TRBJ2-1; D is possibly TRBD2 (6 bases). In germline, CDR1 is MNHEY, CDR2 SVGAGI. V lost 2 bases and J lost 0, with 8 bases in between. The CDR3 sequence is 15 residues long. The CDR3 here is CASSYRESSYNEQFF. The CDR3 nucleotides read TGTGCCAGCAGTTACCGGGAGAGCTCCTACAATGAGCAGTTCTTC.

The chain has TRBV10-3 and TRBJ2-5; 7 positions agree with TRBD1. CDR1 is ENHRY, CDR2 SYGVKD, per germline. V lost 2 bases to trimming and J lost 5 bases; unmatched junction nucleotides: 11. The CDR3 sequence is 16 residues long. The CDR3 protein is CAISETPPGTEETQYF. CDR3 in DNA: TGTGCCATCAGTGAGACCCCCCCCGGGACAGAGGAGACCCAGTACTTC.

V is TRBV10-2 and J is TRBJ2-7, with 10 bases identical to TRBD1. This CDR3 is built from 15 residues. V dropped 6 bases and J dropped 2; count of bases not matched to a gene: 7. Germline V gene lookup returns CDR1 WSHSY and CDR2 SAAADI. The DNA of the CDR3 is TGCGCCAGCAGGGCCGGGACAGGGGAAACCTACGAGCAGTACTTC. Its protein product is CASRAGTGETYEQYF.

This clone appeared once. The chain combines TRBV27 with TRBJ2-2; unclear D gene. Per germline, CDR1 MNHEY and CDR2 SMNVEV (reference sequence). V was shortened by 2 bases and J by 7 bases, with 5 bases between the two germline ends. The CDR3 length is 12 residues. The CDR3 DNA follows: TGTGCCAGCAGTTTAGTCGGCGGGGAGCTGTTTTTT. As protein: CASSLVGGELFF.